This entry describes one T cell receptor beta chain. Germline V gene sequence: CDR1 DFQATT, CDR2 SNEGSKA (reference sequence). This CDR3 contains 13 residues. V lost 0 bases and J lost 2, with 5 bases in between. The entry originates in a study of blood T cells in healthy people across ages. Sample-barcoded 5' priming and a J-beta primer mix drove a second PCR of about 7 to 11 cycles. TCRdb called the 5' RACE reads again in MiXCR, with one record for every CDR3 protein. The sample includes 1.5 million to 2 million distinct CDR3 sequences, approximately 32% of them seen just once. Isolated per sample were at least 6 million PBMCs. Total RNA extraction produced at least 5.5 micrograms (per sample) for the study.

The sequenced sample consisted of blood. The chain couples TRBV20-1 to TRBJ1-3, with D unresolved. This TCR derives from a woman aged 30 to 39 in good health. The CDR3 DNA reads TGCAGTGCTAGAGAGGGTACTGGAAACACCATATATTTT. Its translation: CSAREGTGNTIYF.